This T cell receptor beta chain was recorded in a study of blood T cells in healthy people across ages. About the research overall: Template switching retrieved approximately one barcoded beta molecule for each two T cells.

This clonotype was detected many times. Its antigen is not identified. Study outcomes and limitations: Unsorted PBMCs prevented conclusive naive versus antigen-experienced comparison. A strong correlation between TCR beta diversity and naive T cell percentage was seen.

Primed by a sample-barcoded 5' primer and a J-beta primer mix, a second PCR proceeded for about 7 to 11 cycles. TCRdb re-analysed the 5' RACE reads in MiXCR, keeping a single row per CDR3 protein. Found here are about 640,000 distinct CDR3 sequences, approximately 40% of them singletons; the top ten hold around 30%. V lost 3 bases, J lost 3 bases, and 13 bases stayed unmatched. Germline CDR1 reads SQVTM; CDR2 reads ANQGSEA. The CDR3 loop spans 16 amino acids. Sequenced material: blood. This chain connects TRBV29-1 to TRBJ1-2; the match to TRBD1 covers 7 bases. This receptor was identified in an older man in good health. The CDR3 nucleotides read TGCAGCGTTGATTCAACACCCACAGGGGTAGACTATGGCTACACCTTC. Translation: CSVDSTPTGVDYGYTF.